A single sample gave rise to the 20 T cell receptor beta chains below, sequenced in a study of vaccination effects on CD4 cells after COVID-19 (dated by TCRdb to between 2021 and 2023). Libraries were prepared through the immunoSEQ multiplex PCR assay. TCRdb's version of the immuneACCESS table is confined to in-frame rearrangements and falls short of the full clone set. An unresolved V gene accounts for under half of the shortfall where checked; the remainder is of unknown origin. The sample includes some 41,000 clones, with around 78% observed a single time. The ten largest account for approximately 11% of the sample. Their recognized antigens are unknown. In the ViraFEST assay, PBMC were stimulated with viral peptide pools, and antigen-specific CD4+ T cell clonotypes were then identified by expansion using TCR sequencing. After around 11 days of culture, CD4+ T cells were isolated with the EasySep CD4+ T cell isolation kit. None of the healthy vaccine recipients had a prior SARS-CoV-2 infection, which was confirmed by nucleocapsid antibody tests that came back negative both before and after vaccination.

The input for sequencing was CD4+ T cells from PBMCs cultured with SARS-CoV-2 spike peptides, taken before COVID-19 vaccination. Explained via the paper, the cell subset or site label denotes: SARS-CoV-2 spike overlapping peptide pool stimulation. These receptors were obtained from a human donor who received a COVID-19 vaccine.

The chain uses TRBV25-1 and TRBJ1-2; D gene unclear. CDR3 length: 13 amino acids. The germline CDR1 and CDR2 sequences are MGHDK and SYGVNS. Trimming took 5 bases from V and 6 from J, leaving 13 bases between them. As DNA, the CDR3 is TGTGCCAGCAGTCACCGGTTTAAGGATGGCTACACCTTC. Amino acid sequence: CASSHRFKDGYTF.

CDR3 in amino acids: CASSRGQGNQPQHF. In nucleotides, the CDR3 is TGTGCCAGCAGTAGGGGACAGGGGAATCAGCCCCAGCATTTT. The J gene is TRBJ1-5, the V gene TRBV6-6, with 10 bases aligning to TRBD1. V trimming: 5 bases; J trimming: 4 bases; junction bases outside the gene matches: 2. The CDR3 spans 14 residues. Germline lookup yields CDR1 MNHNY and CDR2 SVGAGI (reference sequence).

CDR3 DNA sequence: TGTGCCAGCAGCCCTAAGGGACTGATGTACCAAGAGACCCAGTACTTC. Its protein product is CASSPKGLMYQETQYF. The chain uses TRBV9 and TRBJ2-5; tentative D call: TRBD2 (6 bases). Germline CDR1 SGDLS, CDR2 YYNGEE. The V end was cut by 4 bases, the J end by 0 bases, with 16 bases between. The CDR3 runs 16 residues.

This chain links TRBV5-5 with TRBJ1-3; maybe TRBD1 (6 bases). Per the germline V gene, CDR1 is SGHKS and CDR2 is YYEKEE (reference sequence). CDR3 length equals 16 residues. V was shortened by 1 base and J by 1 base, with 12 bases between the two germline ends. CDR3 nucleotides: TGTGCCAGCAGCTTGAGGGGGGACCCATCTGGAAACACCATATATTTT. It codes for CASSLRGDPSGNTIYF.

The chain has TRBV30 and TRBJ2-5; TRBD1 matches 8 bases. The CDR3 covers 13 residues. CDR1 is GTSNPN, CDR2 SVGIG, per germline (reference sequence). Trimming removed 3 bases from V and 5 bases from J; junction bases left unmatched: 5. The CDR3 spells CAWSGTGPETQYF. DNA for the CDR3: TGTGCCTGGAGCGGGACAGGTCCGGAGACCCAGTACTTC.

The J gene is TRBJ1-2, the V gene TRBV6-5; TRBD1 matches at 8 bases. Unmatched junction bases numbered 18, after V lost 10 bases and J lost 8 bases. The CDR3 consists of 15 residues. The germline V gene has CDR1 MNHEY and CDR2 SVGAGI. This CDR3 reads CATATTGALSNGYTF. The CDR3 nucleotides read TGTGCCACCGCGACGACAGGGGCCCTGTCGAACGGCTACACCTTC.

The chain combines TRBV23-1 with TRBJ1-5, with TRBD1 identical over 7 bases. TRBV23-1 is recorded as an ORF, its role being uncertain. The CDR3 totals 15 residues. Trimming removed 9 bases from V and 2 bases from J; junction bases left unmatched: 10. The CDR3 spells CARDYNRGGNQPQHF. The CDR3 coding sequence is TGCGCCAGGGATTATAACAGGGGCGGCAATCAGCCCCAGCATTTT.

This chain connects TRBV3-1 (or the pseudogene TRBV3-2) to TRBJ1-6; TRBD1 matches 9 bases. The CDR3 runs 15 residues. Germline trimming cut 4 bases from V and 6 bases from J; bases unmatched to any gene: 4. Germline lookup yields CDR1 LGHDT and CDR2 YNNKEL (reference sequence). The CDR3 here is CASSPRDRANSPLHF. As DNA, the CDR3 is TGTGCCAGCAGCCCCCGGGACAGGGCTAATTCACCCCTCCACTTT.

The rearrangement joins TRBV18 to TRBJ1-1; D uncertain. Looked up from germline, CDR1 is KGHSH and CDR2 is LQKENI. The V and J ends lost 1 base and 1 base respectively, with 7 bases between them. The CDR3 covers 14 residues. The DNA of the CDR3 is TGTGCCAGCTCACCACAGGAAACGAACACTGAAGCTTTCTTT. Translation: CASSPQETNTEAFF.

The chain combines TRBV7-2 with TRBJ2-3; D not certain. CDR1 and CDR2 from the germline V gene are SGHTA and FQGNSA. Trimming removed 2 bases from V and 8 bases from J, with 8 bases in between. The CDR3 consists of 12 residues. CDR3 sequence reads: CASSLYVGTQYF. The DNA for the CDR3 is TGTGCCAGCAGCTTATACGTGGGTACGCAGTATTTT. The full variable domain, in which reference TRBV7-2 and TRBJ2-3 provide the parts outside the CDR3, is GAGVSQSPSNKVTEKGKDVELRCDPISGHTALYWYRQSLGQGLEFLIYFQGNSAPDKSGLPSDRFSAERTGGSVSTLTIQRTQQEDSAVYLCASSLYVGTQYFGPGTRLTVL.

This clone has only a few counts. The chain links TRBV28 to TRBJ1-4; tentative D call: TRBD1 (6 bases). CDR3 length: 15 amino acids. With 5 bases removed from V and 8 bases from J, the gap between germline ends came to 18 bases. Germline V gene data show CDR1 as MDHEN and CDR2 as SYDVKM. CDR3 DNA sequence: TGTGCCAGCAGTCCGCCTGGGGGGGCTGGGGAAAAACTGTTTTTT. Encoded protein: CASSPPGGAGEKLFF.

The J gene is TRBJ2-7, the V gene TRBV2; D call uncertain. V gave up 4 bases and J gave up 4 bases, with 5 bases separating them. The V gene's germline CDR1 is SNHLY and CDR2 FYNNEI. The CDR3 has 11 residues. CDR3 in DNA: TGTGCCAGCAGTGTGGGTTACGAGCAGTACGTC. This translates into CASSVGYEQYV.

V and J are TRBV18 and TRBJ2-5; D is possibly TRBD1 (7 bases). Deletions cut 2 bases from V and 5 bases from J, with 15 bases between. The CDR3 has 15 residues. Germline V gene sequence: CDR1 KGHSH, CDR2 LQKENI. The CDR3 bases are TGTGCCAGCTCACCATCAGGGGGGAAAACGGAGACCCAGTACTTC. This sequence encodes CASSPSGGKTETQYF.

This sequence joins TRBV7-2 and TRBJ1-6; tentatively, D is TRBD1 (5 bases). The ends were cut back, 3 bases at V and 7 bases at J, with 13 bases in the middle. Germline CDR1 is SGHTA and CDR2 is FQGNSA. The CDR3 length is 15 residues. The CDR3: CASSFRDGGNSPLHF. The CDR3, as DNA: TGTGCCAGCAGCTTCCGGGACGGAGGAAATTCACCCCTCCACTTT.

This clone was counted only a few times. The rearrangement joins TRBV29-1 to TRBJ2-1, with 7 bases fitting TRBD1. The CDR3 is made up of 11 amino acids. With V trimmed by 5 bases and J by 7 bases, 2 bases remained unmatched. Per germline, CDR1 SQVTM and CDR2 ANQGSEA. CDR3 sequence reads: CSVSQGNEQFF. CDR3 bases: TGCAGCGTTTCACAGGGGAATGAGCAGTTCTTC.

V gene TRBV6-1 combines with J gene TRBJ2-7; possibly TRBD1 or TRBD2 for D (6 bases each). Trimming stripped 2 bases from V and 5 bases from J, with 13 bases between. The CDR3 is 14 residues long. Germline lookup yields CDR1 MNHNS and CDR2 SASEGT. CDR3 amino acids: CASSERGERDEQYV. For the CDR3, the DNA is TGTGCCAGCAGTGAAAGGGGGGAGCGGGACGAGCAGTACGTC.

The chain employs TRBV5-6 and TRBJ2-3; D gene ambiguous. Germline V gene lookup returns CDR1 SGHDT and CDR2 YYEEEE. This CDR3 spans 14 amino acids. The ends were cut back, 5 bases at V and 4 bases at J, with 14 bases in the middle. The CDR3 DNA reads as TGTGCCAGCAGTCGGACGGATTCCTCAGATACGCAGTATTTT. It codes for CASSRTDSSDTQYF. Full variable domain (remainder filled in from reference TRBV5-6 and TRBJ2-3): DAGVTQSPTHLIKTRGQQVTLRCSPKSGHDTVSWYQQALGQGPQFIFQYYEEEERQRGNFPDRFSGHQFPNYSSELNVNALLLGDSALYLCASSRTDSSDTQYFGPGTRLTVL.

V and J are TRBV7-2 and TRBJ1-1, with TRBD1 as a possible D gene (5 bases). Per germline, CDR1 SGHTA and CDR2 FQGNSA. This CDR3 is built from 15 residues. V gave up 3 bases and J gave up 2 bases, with 13 bases separating them. This CDR3 reads CASSFFQGPNTEAFF. The DNA of the CDR3 is TGTGCCAGCAGCTTCTTTCAGGGACCAAACACTGAAGCTTTCTTT.

The chain recombines TRBV1 with TRBJ1-6; the table names TRBD1, a call not compared with the DNA. TRBV1 counts as a pseudogene. This CDR3 region has 16 residues. The CDR3 is CTSSLPQGKGNSPLHF. CDR3 sequence (DNA): TGCACCAGCAGCCTTCCACAGGGGAAGGGGAATTCACCCCTCCACTTT.

The genes are TRBV12-5 and TRBJ2-7, with TRBD2 matching over 8 bases. This CDR3 is built from 14 residues. V shed 6 bases and J 6 bases; nucleotides not matched to a gene: 10. Germline V gives CDR1 LGHNT, CDR2 FRNRAP. CDR3 coding DNA: TGTGCTAGTGGCTCAAGACTAGCGTTGGGCGAGCAGTACGTC. It translates to CASGSRLALGEQYV.